Listed below are T cell receptor beta chains from one sample, sequenced in a study of regulatory T cells in long-lasting Graves disease. TCRdb ran MiXCR on the multiplex PCR reads and lists one entry per CDR3 protein. The data show approximately 350,000 distinct CDR3 sequences, about 10% seen once. These data were also filed under a second study, of T cells in Graves' hyperthyroidism and ophthalmopathy.

The specimen comprised peripheral blood mononuclear cells (PBMCs), sampled at new diagnosis, from a patient treated with antithyroid drugs. The source of these receptors is a woman between 18 and 29 years old with Graves disease. CDR3s include the opening cysteine and the closing phenylalanine or tryptophan.

length	J	V	CDR3
16	TRBJ2-5	TRBV30	CAWSVFLAMPQETQYF
11	TRBJ2-5	TRBV2	CASSAELIQNF
19	TRBJ2-5	TRBV6-5	CASSYSIQPGQHSQETQYF
16	TRBJ1-4	TRBV7-2	CASSLRETGGDEKLFF
21	TRBJ2-3	TRBV7-6	CASSLRLGERSPKRSTDTQYF
13	TRBJ1-2	TRBV7-2	CASSLLRDRDSLF
14	TRBJ2-5	TRBV2	CASRGALYQETQYF
20	TRBJ2-1	TRBV20-1	CSARSPGRRTPGGAMDEQFF
13	TRBJ1-1	TRBV11-2	CASSVQGAIPTFF
16	TRBJ1-1	TRBV7-9	CASSLESRPRGTEAFF
13	TRBJ1-1	TRBV6-2/TRBV6-3	CASSWAGYGEAFF
18	TRBJ2-1	TRBV7-6	CASSKPPDKDPVGNEQFF
17	TRBJ1-2	TRBV6-1	CASTPLGEGYEDYGYTF
15	TRBJ1-2	TRBV6-5	CASSLDRANLHGYTF
11	TRBJ1-2	TRBV10-2	CASRTGTGYTF
15	TRBJ2-1	TRBV27	CASSLLTSGTNEQFF
17	TRBJ2-2	TRBV4-3	CASSQRPTSGGTGELFF
18	TRBJ2-2	TRBV20-1	CSARDLPRQGRNTGELFF
15	TRBJ1-1	TRBV5-1	CASSLEFLRATEAFF
14	TRBJ1-5	TRBV20-1	CSANWGQRNQPQHF
13	TRBJ2-5	TRBV18	CASSPGQKETQYF
16	TRBJ1-5	TRBV6-5	CASSYVRGGDNQPQHF
14	TRBJ2-2	TRBV11-3	CASSLSSSAGELFF
16	TRBJ2-1	TRBV7-9	CASSSIQKAVGNEQFF
14	TRBJ1-2	TRBV28	CASSSLGGNYGYTF
12	TRBJ1-5	TRBV20-1	CSARSNNQPQHF
14	TRBJ2-5	TRBV7-2	CASSPGPFGETQYF
16	TRBJ1-2	TRBV30	CAWSVFQSRANYGYTF
16	TRBJ1-2	TRBV20-1	CSARPPGQGGNYGYTF
15	TRBJ2-5	TRBV16	CASSQNGARKETQYF
13	TRBJ2-1	TRBV20-1	CSAPFPGANEQFF
15	TRBJ1-2	TRBV3-1	CASSQQAGASYGYTF
14	TRBJ2-7	TRBV28	CASSQGAGSYEQYF
16	TRBJ2-3	TRBV6-1	CASSSRLATNWDTQYF
16	TRBJ2-7	TRBV4-3	CASSQATSGGLNEQYF
12	TRBJ1-1	TRBV7-8	CASSPELPEAFF
13	TRBJ1-1	TRBV5-6	CASMTYQGSEAFF